This entry describes one T cell receptor (beta chain). Its cognate antigen is unknown. The DNA is omitted, as the CDR3 cannot be located on it reliably, and the CDR3 follows TCRdb's listing. A second PCR of 7 to 11 cycles used a sample-barcoded 5' primer and a J-beta primer mix. Each of the samples gave a minimum of 3 million paired-end reads that contained CDR3. In TCRdb, the 5' RACE reads were re-called with MiXCR into one record per CDR3 protein. This repertoire shows roughly 500,000 distinct CDR3 sequences, 27% found once; its top ten account for around 18%. This sample stems from a study of blood T cells in healthy people across ages. Study outcomes and limitations: Relative to aged donors, long-lived donors carried more naive CD4+ cells and displayed higher diversity.

The CDR3 sequence runs 15 residues, both termini included. Germline assignment: CDR1 LGHNA and CDR2 YSLEER. Specimen: blood. The rearrangement joins TRBV4-3 to TRBJ2-5; TRBD1, the table's D call, was not compared with the DNA. The receptor was isolated from a woman between 70 and 85 years old in good health. The CDR3 sequence: CASSQVGQGAADWIF.